Sequencing of this T cell receptor (beta chain) was carried out in a study of human T cells and chemical hapten exposure. Each CDR3 protein is one row after TCRdb ran MiXCR on the RACE reads. There are hundreds of thousands of distinct CDR3 sequences in the sample; more than 5% occur only once, and around 5.6% lies in the top ten. CDR1 DFQATT and CDR2 SNEGSKA come from the germline V gene (reference sequence). The CDR3 is 17 amino acids. The V segment lost 5 bases and the J segment 0 bases; nucleotides outside the gene matches: 11. On this clonotype: The antigen is not known.

General study points: It should be noted that donors had alopecia, so their immune response may differ from healthy people's.

Time point meaning: patch test 2, 6 weeks after DPC sensitization. Treatment of the sample: therapeutic diphenylcyclopropenone sensitization with weekly scalp DPC. The sequence came from a woman between 18 and 29 years old with alopecia areata. Some clones in this sample may be carry-over from other donors' samples. The rearrangement links TRBV20-1 to TRBJ2-2; TRBD1 agrees at 8 bases. Sample: whole blood, taken in connection with sensitization to the hapten diphenylcyclopropenone (DPC). CDR3 loop: CSALATGQAPNTGELFF. The CDR3 DNA follows: TGCAGTGCTTTAGCCACGGGACAGGCTCCGAACACCGGGGAGCTGTTTTTT.